Listed here are 21 T cell receptor beta chains from one sample, sequenced in a study of early T cells in non-severe SARS-CoV-2 infection. Each CDR3 protein gets one entry after TCRdb re-called the 5' RACE reads with MiXCR. The repertoire consists of roughly 83,000 distinct CDR3 sequences, with around 9.3% occurring once and the leading ten covering approximately 8%. The starting material was whole blood, obtained at baseline. All receptors come from an adult who was a healthcare worker with PCR-confirmed SARS-CoV-2 infection or an uninfected control (not recorded which).

This clonotype appeared a few times. This rearrangement joins TRBV4-1 to TRBJ2-1; D unresolved. Germline CDR1 reads MGHRA; CDR2 reads YSYEKL. V lost 2 bases, J lost 4 bases, and 12 bases lay in between. This CDR3 contains 15 residues. This CDR3 is CASSQSGERYNEQFF. The CDR3 DNA reads TGCGCCAGCAGCCAAAGTGGAGAGAGATACAATGAGCAGTTCTTC.

This clonotype was counted at least ten times. This sequence joins TRBV6-2 or TRBV6-3 and TRBJ1-6; 7 bases are a match to TRBD1. The J segment lost 8 bases and the V segment lost 8 bases, leaving 3 bases of the junction unmatched. CDR1 MNHEY and CDR2 SVGEGT come from the germline V gene. The CDR3 length is 12 residues. CDR3 in DNA: TGTGCCAGCGCAACAGGGGATTCACCCCTCCACTTT. Residues: CASATGDSPLHF.

V usage is TRBV5-4 and J usage is TRBJ2-1; 11 positions match TRBD2. Germline lookup yields CDR1 SGHNT and CDR2 YYREEE (reference sequence). V shed 5 bases, J shed 4 bases, and the junction held 8 bases outside the gene matches. The CDR3 loop spans 16 amino acids. CDR3 residues: CASSSSGTSGYNEQFF. In DNA form, the CDR3 reads TGTGCCAGCAGTTCCAGTGGGACTAGCGGTTACAATGAGCAGTTCTTC. The whole variable domain, filled in from reference TRBV5-4 and TRBJ2-1, reads ETGVTQSPTHLIKTRGQQVTLRCSSQSGHNTVSWYQQALGQGPQFIFQYYREEENGRGNFPPRFSGLQFPNYSSELNVNALELDDSALYLCASSSSGTSGYNEQFFGPGTRLTVL.

The sample holds a few counts of this clonotype. The CDR3 here is CASSYAGLYEQYF. For the CDR3, the DNA is TGTGCCAGCAGTTACGCGGGGCTTTACGAGCAGTACTTC. The chain recombines TRBV6-6 with TRBJ2-7; D may be TRBD2 (6 bases). Per the germline V gene, CDR1 is MNHNY and CDR2 is SVGAGI (reference sequence). The CDR3 is 13 residues long. V lost 2 bases and J 4 bases, leaving 9 bases between the germline ends.

The CDR3 DNA follows: TGTGCCATCAGTGGGACTAGCGGGAGGGTTAACAATGAGCAGTTCTTC. Its protein product is CAISGTSGRVNNEQFF. The gene calls are TRBV10-3 and TRBJ2-1; 15 bases are shared with TRBD2. V lost 4 bases to trimming and J lost 5 bases; unmatched junction nucleotides: 3. CDR3 length: 16 amino acids. The germline V gene encodes CDR1 ENHRY and CDR2 SYGVKD.

The chain joins TRBV4-2 to TRBJ2-1, with D unclear. This CDR3 is 15 amino acids long. Per germline, CDR1 LGHNA and CDR2 YNFKEQ. V shed 0 bases and J shed 12 bases, with 18 bases lying between them. CDR3 sequence reads: CASSQDSLDTMTQFF. As DNA, the CDR3 is TGTGCCAGCAGCCAAGACTCACTGGATACAATGACGCAGTTCTTC.

The rearrangement links TRBV5-1 to TRBJ1-1; D might be TRBD1 (6 bases). Trimming removed 3 bases from V and 4 bases from J, with 16 bases in between. Germline V lookup: CDR1 SGHRS, CDR2 YFSETQ. The CDR3 sequence is 15 residues long. Here the CDR3 DNA reads TGCGCCAGCAGCTACGTAGCGGGGGCGACCACTGAAGCTTTCTTT. Protein sequence: CASSYVAGATTEAFF.

This clonotype was picked up a small number of times. This sequence joins TRBV20-1 and TRBJ1-2, with no clear D. Germline CDR1 DFQATT, CDR2 SNEGSKA (reference sequence). V dropped 2 bases and J dropped 4 bases, with 8 bases sitting between them. The CDR3 has 12 residues. The CDR3 coding sequence is TGCAGTGCTAGATTAGGGTCCTATGGCTACACCTTC. Protein: CSARLGSYGYTF.

In its sample, this clonotype was seen a few times. The chain joins TRBV28 to TRBJ2-7; 7 bases match TRBD1. The CDR3 totals 15 residues. The trim removed 7 bases at V and 3 bases at J, leaving 12 bases unmatched. Germline CDR1 MDHEN, CDR2 SYDVKM. The CDR3 nucleotides are TGTGCCAGCACCTCACTACGGACAGGAAACTACGAGCAGTACTTC. Translating gives CASTSLRTGNYEQYF.

The rearrangement links TRBV14 to TRBJ2-3; no reliable D call. The V gene's germline CDR1 is SGHDN and CDR2 FVKESK. The ends were cut back, 4 bases at V and 0 bases at J, with 11 bases in the middle. The length of the CDR3 is 15 residues. The CDR3 here is CASSLQLASTDTQYF. In DNA form, the CDR3 reads TGTGCCAGCAGCCTTCAACTCGCTAGCACAGATACGCAGTATTTT.

The chain carries TRBV19 and TRBJ2-7, with 8 bases lining up with TRBD2. With 4 bases clipped from V and 1 base from J, the junction kept 9 bases outside the gene matches. Germline-derived CDR1 and CDR2 are LNHDA and SQIVND (reference sequence). CDR3 length: 16 residues. DNA of the CDR3: TGTGCCAGTAGTAAGGGAGCGGGAGAGCCTTCCTACGAGCAGTACTTC. Translating it yields CASSKGAGEPSYEQYF.

The chain is built from TRBV19 and TRBJ2-3; 14 bases map to TRBD2. The CDR3 has 17 amino acids. V lost 5 bases, J lost 6 bases, and 10 bases stayed unmatched. Germline V CDR1 and CDR2: LNHDA, SQIVND (reference sequence). The CDR3 DNA is TGTGCCAGTAGTCCTAAACGACTAGCGGGAGGGACGGATACGCAGTATTTT. This translates into CASSPKRLAGGTDTQYF. Full variable domain (rest looked up from reference TRBV19 and TRBJ2-3): DGGITQSPKYLFRKEGQNVTLSCEQNLNHDAMYWYRQDPGQGLRLIYYSQIVNDFQKGDIAEGYSVSREKKESFPLTVTSAQKNPTAFYLCASSPKRLAGGTDTQYFGPGTRLTVL.

This clonotype was counted between two and nine times. The chain joins TRBV5-1 to TRBJ2-7; a weak D match, TRBD1 (5 bases). The CDR3 is made up of 12 amino acids. Between the trimmed V and J ends, which lost 2 bases and 5 bases, there was a span of 8 bases. Germline CDR1 and CDR2: SGHRS and YFSETQ. In nucleotides, the CDR3 is TGCGCCAGCAGCTTAAGGGGCGACGAGCAGTACTTC. As protein: CASSLRGDEQYF. Combining the CDR3 with reference TRBV5-1 and TRBJ2-7 gives the whole variable domain KAGVTQTPRYLIKTRGQQVTLSCSPISGHRSVSWYQQTPGQGLQFLFEYFSETQRNKGNFPGRFSGRQFSNSRSEMNVSTLELGDSALYLCASSLRGDEQYFGPGTRLTVT.

This clonotype was counted at least ten times. The J gene is TRBJ1-3, the V gene TRBV25-1; D is ambiguous. The CDR3 is made up of 14 amino acids. Germline values: CDR1 MGHDK, CDR2 SYGVNS. V was clipped by 2 bases and J by 0 bases, with 5 bases between them. CDR3: CASSEGPSGNTIYF. The CDR3 nucleotides are TGTGCCAGCAGTGAAGGTCCCTCTGGAAACACCATATATTTT.

This clonotype was seen at least ten times. This chain uses TRBV7-2 with TRBJ2-5; no firm D call. From germline, CDR1 is SGHTA and CDR2 FQGNSA. The CDR3 is made up of 15 amino acids. Trimming took off 5 bases at V and 5 bases at J, with 18 bases between the two ends. CDR3 bases: TGTGCCAGCAGCCCAAGCCGGGCAGCATGGGAGACCCAGTACTTC. This sequence encodes CASSPSRAAWETQYF.

This clonotype was detected only a few times. J is TRBJ1-2 and V is TRBV12-3 or TRBV12-4; 7 nucleotides align to TRBD1. The CDR3 is made up of 12 amino acids. The ends lost 3 bases at V and 7 bases at J; junction bases unmatched: 2. The CDR3 DNA reads TGTGCCAGCAGTTTCCGGACAGGTGGCTACACCTTC. It yields the protein CASSFRTGGYTF.

This clonotype was detected ten times or more. The V call is TRBV20-1, the J call TRBJ2-3; 7 bases fit TRBD2. The CDR3 is 14 residues long. V lost 3 bases and J lost 2; bases outside the gene matches: 5. Germline CDR1 and CDR2: DFQATT and SNEGSKA (reference sequence). The CDR3 coding sequence is TGCAGTGCTAGGGATAGCGGGTCCACAGATACGCAGTATTTT. Encoded protein: CSARDSGSTDTQYF.

This clonotype was counted at least ten times. The chain joins TRBV28 to TRBJ1-2, with TRBD1 identical over 12 bases. V shed 7 bases and J 7 bases; nucleotides not matched to a gene: 10. The CDR3 contains 15 residues. From germline, CDR1 is MDHEN and CDR2 SYDVKM. The DNA of the CDR3 is TGTGCCAGCAAGGCGGGACAGGGGGCCCAGGGTGGCTACACCTTC. This gives the protein CASKAGQGAQGGYTF.

This clonotype has more than one count but fewer than ten. The chain joins TRBV7-8 to TRBJ2-2; TRBD2 matches 9 bases. Germline assignment: CDR1 SGHVS and CDR2 FQNEAQ. The CDR3 is 17 amino acids. The J segment lost 1 base and the V segment lost 1 base, leaving 4 bases of the junction unmatched. The CDR3: CASSLVGGRGNTGELFF. The DNA of the CDR3 is TGTGCCAGCAGCTTAGTGGGCGGGAGGGGGAACACCGGGGAGCTGTTTTTT.

In its sample, this clonotype was seen many times. This rearrangement joins TRBV14 to TRBJ1-2; D is ambiguous. The CDR3 runs 13 residues. Germline assignment: CDR1 SGHDN and CDR2 FVKESK. V was pared by 2 bases and J by 8 bases, with 12 bases between. The CDR3 loop reads CASSQIWRAGYTF. CDR3 bases: TGTGCCAGCAGCCAAATCTGGAGAGCCGGCTACACCTTC. Full variable domain (rest looked up from reference TRBV14 and TRBJ1-2): EAGVTQFPSHSVIEKGQTVTLRCDPISGHDNLYWYRRVMGKEIKFLLHFVKESKQDESGMPNNRFLAERTGGTYSTLKVQPAELEDSGVYFCASSQIWRAGYTFGSGTRLTVV.

As DNA, the CDR3 is TGCGCCAGCAGCTTTGGGCAGGTCTGGAACACCGGGGAGCTGTTTTTT. Translation gives CASSFGQVWNTGELFF. The V and J genes are TRBV5-1 and TRBJ2-2; no definite D call. Deletions cut 2 bases from V and 1 base from J, with 12 bases between. This CDR3 comprises 16 residues. The germline V gene has CDR1 SGHRS and CDR2 YFSETQ.